Presented here are 23 T cell receptor beta chains from one specimen sequenced in a study of OX40 agonist ivuxolimab in advanced cancers. Sequencing was performed with immunoSEQ multiplex PCR; in TCRdb, only in-frame clones are kept and a portion is missing. In the table there are around 27,000 clones, approximately 88% of which are singletons. The sequences come from CD4+ or CD8+ T cells sorted from blood, collected in a trial of the OX40 agonist ivuxolimab. These receptor sequences come from an adult with an advanced solid tumor such as melanoma, head and neck, liver or kidney cancer.

The V and J genes are TRBV7-9 and TRBJ2-3; 8 positions agree with TRBD1. The CDR3 contains 18 residues. CDR1 SEHNR and CDR2 FQNEAQ come from the germline V gene (reference sequence). V was clipped by 5 bases and J by 0 bases; unmatched bases: 13. The DNA for the CDR3 is TGTGCCAGCAGCCCAGAGTCCCCAGGGGGCGCGAGCACAGATACGCAGTATTTT. Its translation is CASSPESPGGASTDTQYF.

This clone appeared a single time. This CDR3 reads CASQEAGGTQDTQYF. The CDR3 DNA follows: TGTGCCAGTCAGGAAGCGGGAGGGACACAAGATACGCAGTATTTT. The rearrangement links TRBV7-3 to TRBJ2-3, with 10 bases that match TRBD2. CDR1 and CDR2 (germline): SGHTA, FQGTGA. Trimming removed 9 bases from V and 5 bases from J; junction bases left unmatched: 11. The CDR3 consists of 15 residues.

The V gene is TRBV7-2, the J gene TRBJ2-7; D ambiguous. Germline V gene sequence: CDR1 SGHTA, CDR2 FQGNSA. V lost 0 bases and J 1 base, leaving 7 bases between the germline ends. This CDR3 is built from 14 residues. In DNA, the CDR3 is TGTGCCAGCAGCTTAGCAGAGGAGTCCTACGAGCAGTACTTC. This sequence encodes CASSLAEESYEQYF.

This sequence joins TRBV9 and TRBJ1-2; maybe TRBD1 (6 bases). The CDR3 is made up of 15 amino acids. Germline assignment: CDR1 SGDLS and CDR2 YYNGEE. V gave up 3 bases and J gave up 5 bases, with 17 bases separating them. The CDR3 sequence: CASSERQASLYGYTF. The CDR3 region has the DNA TGTGCCAGCAGCGAGAGACAGGCGAGTCTTTATGGCTACACCTTC. Full variable domain (remainder filled in from reference TRBV9 and TRBJ1-2): DSGVTQTPKHLITATGQRVTLRCSPRSGDLSVYWYQQSLDQGLQFLIQYYNGEERAKGNILERFSAQQFPDLHSELNLSSLELGDSALYFCASSERQASLYGYTFGSGTRLTVV.

The chain recombines TRBV5-6 with TRBJ2-7; 9 nucleotides line up with TRBD1. CDR3 length equals 15 residues. V gave up 2 bases and J gave up 3 bases; unmatched junction bases: 6. The germline V gene encodes CDR1 SGHDT and CDR2 YYEEEE. The CDR3 DNA reads as TGTGCCAGCAGCTTCACAGGGGGCATTGGCTACGAGCAGTACTTC. This sequence encodes CASSFTGGIGYEQYF.

The chain is built from TRBV5-4 and TRBJ2-7; 9 positions match TRBD2. Per the germline V gene, CDR1 is SGHNT and CDR2 is YYREEE (reference sequence). Germline trimming cut 0 bases from V and 5 bases from J; bases unmatched to any gene: 9. The CDR3 covers 16 residues. The DNA for the CDR3 is TGTGCCAGCAGCTTGGGAAGCGGGAGGTCTAACAACGAGCAGTACTTC. Translated: CASSLGSGRSNNEQYF.

V usage is TRBV10-1 and J usage is TRBJ2-6, with D maybe TRBD2 (6 bases). Germline assignment: CDR1 WNHNN and CDR2 SYGVQD (reference sequence). Deletions cut 5 bases from V and 3 bases from J, with 20 bases between. The CDR3 consists of 18 residues. CDR3 protein: CASSRRASVLLGANVLTF. The DNA of the CDR3 is TGCGCCAGCAGTAGAAGGGCTAGCGTCCTCCTTGGGGCCAACGTCCTGACTTTC.

The gene calls are TRBV29-1 and TRBJ2-5; 10 positions match TRBD2. V dropped 7 bases and J dropped 0; count of bases not matched to a gene: 5. In germline, CDR1 is SQVTM, CDR2 ANQGSEA. The CDR3 contains 14 residues. CDR3 nucleotides: TGCAGCGCGTGTAGCGGGGGGCACCAAGAGACCCAGTACTTC. Protein sequence: CSACSGGHQETQYF.

The chain joins TRBV7-9 to TRBJ2-7, with D possibly matching TRBD1 (6 bases). The germline V gene encodes CDR1 SEHNR and CDR2 FQNEAQ (reference sequence). Trimming left V 3 bases short and J 2 bases short, with 14 bases between. CDR3 length: 15 residues. The DNA for the CDR3 is TGTGCCAGCAGCTTTATGCCAGGGACAACCTACGAGCAGTACTTC. Translated: CASSFMPGTTYEQYF. Full variable domain (rest looked up from reference TRBV7-9 and TRBJ2-7): DTGVSQNPRHKITKRGQNVTFRCDPISEHNRLYWYRQTLGQGPEFLTYFQNEAQLEKSRLLSDRFSAERPKGSFSTLEIQRTEQGDSAMYLCASSFMPGTTYEQYFGPGTRLTVT.

This clone was counted a single time. J is TRBJ2-7 and V is TRBV27, with a weak D call TRBD2 (5 bases). The CDR3 contains 14 residues. V shed 6 bases and J shed 1 base, with 13 bases lying between them. Germline V gene data show CDR1 as MNHEY and CDR2 as SMNVEV (reference sequence). The CDR3 sequence is CASRRAGRSYEQYF. The CDR3 region has the DNA TGTGCCAGCAGGAGGGCCGGGCGATCCTACGAGCAGTACTTC.

The chain employs TRBV25-1 and TRBJ2-7, with D maybe TRBD1 (6 bases). The CDR3 sequence is 15 residues long. V lost 5 bases and J 2 bases, leaving 16 bases between the germline ends. CDR1 and CDR2 (germline): MGHDK, SYGVNS. The CDR3 here is CASSNEGEPPYEQYF. For the CDR3, the DNA is TGTGCCAGCAGTAACGAGGGGGAGCCTCCCTACGAGCAGTACTTC.

The chain recombines TRBV27 with TRBJ1-5; no firm D call. V lost 0 bases to trimming and J lost 6 bases, with 6 bases between them. The CDR3 contains 13 residues. Germline-derived CDR1 and CDR2 are MNHEY and SMNVEV (reference sequence). CDR3 DNA sequence: TGTGCCAGCAGTTTATCGGCCGGTCAGCCCCAGCATTTT. Translation: CASSLSAGQPQHF.

V gene TRBV4-1 combines with J gene TRBJ2-7, with TRBD1 matching over 9 bases. This CDR3 region has 16 residues. J gave up 3 bases and V 1 base, and 7 bases lay outside the gene matches. CDR1 and CDR2 from the germline V gene are MGHRA and YSYEKL. Here the CDR3 DNA reads TGCGCCAGCAGCCAAGGAGGACAGGGGACTATCTACGAGCAGTACTTC. Amino acid sequence: CASSQGGQGTIYEQYF.

This clone is labeled medium-sized. V gene TRBV6-5 combines with J gene TRBJ2-7, with D hard to call. V shed 0 bases and J shed 3 bases, with 12 bases lying between them. The CDR3 has 15 residues. Germline assignment: CDR1 MNHEY and CDR2 SVGAGI. CDR3 protein: CASSYSRSSRYEQYF. The CDR3 region has the DNA TGTGCCAGCAGTTACTCGAGAAGTTCACGCTACGAGCAGTACTTC.

This clone was observed a handful of times. This chain uses TRBV11-2 with TRBJ2-1; D tentatively fits TRBD1 or TRBD2 (5 bases each). Trimming took 8 bases from V and 9 from J, leaving 14 bases between them. The CDR3 runs 12 residues. In germline, CDR1 is SGHAT, CDR2 FQNNGV. The CDR3, as DNA: TGTGCCAGCCCCGAGGGACCCACTGAGCAGTTCTTC. Amino acid sequence: CASPEGPTEQFF.

V is TRBV27 and J is TRBJ2-7, with D unclear. The CDR3 is 13 residues long. V lost 6 bases and J 1 base, leaving 10 bases between the germline ends. Germline V gene sequence: CDR1 MNHEY, CDR2 SMNVEV (reference sequence). This CDR3 is CASSLGFSYEQYF. Here the CDR3 DNA reads TGTGCCAGCAGCCTCGGATTTTCCTACGAGCAGTACTTC.

V usage is TRBV10-2 and J usage is TRBJ2-1, with 7 bases aligning to TRBD2. Germline trimming cut 4 bases from V and 6 bases from J; bases unmatched to any gene: 6. Germline CDR1 WSHSY, CDR2 SAAADI. The CDR3 covers 14 residues. CDR3 sequence (DNA): TGCGCCAGCAGTGGCGCGGGAGCGGGCAATGAGCAGTTCTTC. It yields the protein CASSGAGAGNEQFF.

V and J are TRBV10-2 and TRBJ2-7, with 12 bases lining up with TRBD1. This CDR3 comprises 13 residues. Germline V gene data show CDR1 as WSHSY and CDR2 as SAAADI. With 10 bases clipped from V and 5 bases from J, the junction kept 6 bases outside the gene matches. The CDR3 sequence is CAIRDRGQDEQYF. The CDR3 nucleotides are TGCGCCATCAGGGACAGGGGGCAGGACGAGCAGTACTTC.

The chain links TRBV28 to TRBJ1-1, with D perhaps TRBD1 (6 bases). The CDR3 has 14 amino acids. V was cut by 6 bases and J by 4 bases, with 15 bases left in between. Germline CDR1 MDHEN, CDR2 SYDVKM. CDR3 amino acids: CASRDPGGGTEAFF. The CDR3 DNA reads TGTGCCAGCAGAGACCCGGGGGGCGGCACTGAAGCTTTCTTT. The full variable domain, with the rest looked up from reference TRBV28 and TRBJ1-1, is DVKVTQSSRYLVKRTGEKVFLECVQDMDHENMFWYRQDPGLGLRLIYFSYDVKMKEKGDIPEGYSVSREKKERFSLILESASTNQTSMYLCASRDPGGGTEAFFGQGTRLTVV.

The J gene is TRBJ2-2, the V gene TRBV4-3, with 8 positions matching TRBD2. The germline CDR1 and CDR2 sequences are LGHNA and YSLEER. The CDR3 consists of 18 residues. V shed 1 base and J 8 bases; nucleotides not matched to a gene: 15. The CDR3 sequence is CASSQGLARGVFKGELFF. DNA for the CDR3: TGCGCCAGCAGCCAAGGGTTGGCGCGGGGGGTCTTCAAGGGGGAGCTGTTTTTT.

J is TRBJ2-7 and V is TRBV27, with unresolved D. The CDR3 consists of 13 residues. Germline V gene data show CDR1 as MNHEY and CDR2 as SMNVEV (reference sequence). The V gene lost 2 bases and the J gene lost 3 bases, with 8 bases spanning the gap. The CDR3 nucleotides are TGTGCCAGCAGTTTACGTCTTGACTACGAGCAGTACTTC. Protein product: CASSLRLDYEQYF.

The rearrangement uses TRBV6-6 and TRBJ1-2; 8 nucleotides agree with TRBD1. The CDR3 sequence is 13 residues long. V lost 0 bases, J lost 6 bases, and 0 bases stayed unmatched. Germline CDR1 reads MNHNY; CDR2 reads SVGAGI (reference sequence). The CDR3 loop reads CASSYSTGDGYTF. Written as DNA, the CDR3 is TGTGCCAGCAGTTACTCGACAGGGGATGGCTACACCTTC.

The chain carries TRBV6-4 and TRBJ2-1; 11 bases agree with TRBD1. The CDR3 totals 14 residues. Germline V gene lookup returns CDR1 MRHNA and CDR2 SNTAGT. With V trimmed by 2 bases and J by 6 bases, 0 bases remained unmatched. The CDR3 sequence is CASSDGTGGNEQFF. CDR3 sequence (DNA): TGTGCCAGCAGTGACGGGACAGGGGGCAATGAGCAGTTCTTC.